This TCR beta chain was recorded in a study of blood T cells in healthy people across ages. In its sample, this clonotype was seen many times. An end of the junction does not agree with germline; a read error may underlie this. Combining a sample-barcoded 5' primer with a J-beta primer mix, a second PCR ran for about 6 to 12 cycles. Every single cDNA molecule received a tag from a template-switch adaptor with 12 random nucleotides. In TCRdb, the 5' RACE reads were re-called with MiXCR into one record per CDR3 protein. The sample carries about 1,800,000 distinct CDR3 sequences, approximately 28% recorded once. The CDR3 has 16 amino acids. Germline V CDR1 and CDR2: MGHRA, YSYEKL.

The sequenced sample consisted of blood. The gene calls are TRBV4-1 and TRBJ2-3; TRBD2 is a possible D gene (5 bases). The sequence came from a woman aged 25 to 39 in good health. In DNA, the CDR3 is TGCGCCAGCAGACAAGATCGTGTGGGGAGAGGGGATACGCAGTATTTT. It translates to CASRQDRVGRGDTQYF.